The T cell receptor (beta chain) under discussion was sequenced for a study of read filtering for tumor transcriptome and immune sequencing. The library was built from about 370 ng RNA with molecular barcoded adaptors for alpha/delta and beta/gamma chains. TCRdb reanalysed the reads using MiXCR and keeps one entry per CDR3 protein. The table has tens of thousands of distinct CDR3 sequences, 20% seen once. The germline V gene has CDR1 ENHRY and CDR2 SYGVKD. V was pared by 7 bases and J by 3 bases, with 16 bases between. The CDR3 is made up of 14 amino acids. The chain employs TRBV10-3 and TRBJ2-7, with D maybe TRBD2 (5 bases). The clonotype was recovered from a donor at least 40 years old with multiple myeloma. The sequencing sample was made of a population of CD138-negative cells sorted from bone marrow. DNA for the CDR3: TGTGCCATCATGAGAGGGCAGAGCTTCTACGAGCAGTACTTC. Translating gives CAIMRGQSFYEQYF.